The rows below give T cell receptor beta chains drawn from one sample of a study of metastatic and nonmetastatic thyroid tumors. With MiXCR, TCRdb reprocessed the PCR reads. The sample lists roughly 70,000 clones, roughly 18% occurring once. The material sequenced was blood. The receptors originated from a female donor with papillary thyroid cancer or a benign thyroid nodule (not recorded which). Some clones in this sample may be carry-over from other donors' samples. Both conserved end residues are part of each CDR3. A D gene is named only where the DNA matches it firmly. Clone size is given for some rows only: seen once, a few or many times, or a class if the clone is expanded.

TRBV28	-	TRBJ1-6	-	CASSSRTGKNSPLHF	TGTGCCAGCAGTTCAAGGACGGGAAAAAATTCACCCCTCCACTTT
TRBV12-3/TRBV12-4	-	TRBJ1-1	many	CASSLLSSNTEAFF	TGTGCCAGCAGTTTACTAAGCAGTAACACTGAAGCTTTCTTT
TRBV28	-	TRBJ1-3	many	CASSLYGVSGNTIYF	TGTGCCAGCAGTTTGTACGGTGTATCTGGAAACACCATATATTTT
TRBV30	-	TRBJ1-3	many	CAWSAERGGNTIYF	TGTGCCTGGAGTGCCGAAAGGGGAGGAAACACCATATATTTT
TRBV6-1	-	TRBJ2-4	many	CASRGGWAKNIQYF	TGTGCCAGCAGGGGGGGATGGGCCAAAAACATTCAGTACTTC
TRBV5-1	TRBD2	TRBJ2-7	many	CASSPTSGNYEQYF	TGCGCCAGCAGCCCAACTAGCGGGAACTACGAGCAGTACTTC
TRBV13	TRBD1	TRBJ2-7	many	CASSLRTGSEQYF	TGTGCCAGCAGCCTTCGGACAGGGTCCGAGCAGTACTTC
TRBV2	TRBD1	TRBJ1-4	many	CASREGQPNEKLFF	TGTGCCAGCAGGGAGGGACAGCCTAATGAAAAACTGTTTTTT
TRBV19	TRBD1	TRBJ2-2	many	CATGGDREPRELFF	TGTGCCACCGGTGGGGACAGGGAGCCTCGGGAGCTGTTTTTT
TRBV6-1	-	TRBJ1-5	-	CASRTGGQPQHF	TGTGCCAGCAGAACTGGGGGGCAGCCCCAGCATTTT
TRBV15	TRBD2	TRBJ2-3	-	CATSSSREGADTQYF	TGTGCCACCAGCAGTAGCCGGGAGGGAGCCGATACGCAGTATTTT
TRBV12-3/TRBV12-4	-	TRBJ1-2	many	CASSLEDSYGYTF	TGTGCCAGCAGTTTGGAGGACAGCTATGGCTACACCTTC
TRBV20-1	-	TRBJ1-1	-	CSASSRRDAGYNTEAFF	TGCAGTGCTAGCTCCCGCAGGGACGCCGGCTACAACACTGAAGCTTTCTTT
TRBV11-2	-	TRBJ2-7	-	CASSLDIGKRYF	TGTGCCAGCAGCTTAGACATCGGCAAGAGGTACTTC
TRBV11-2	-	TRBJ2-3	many	CASSLDASGGRGGTQYF	TGTGCCAGCAGCTTAGATGCCTCCGGGGGCCGAGGGGGTACGCAGTATTTT
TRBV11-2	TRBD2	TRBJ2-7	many	CASSLVLAGYEQYF	TGTGCCAGCAGCTTAGTGTTAGCGGGATACGAGCAGTACTTC
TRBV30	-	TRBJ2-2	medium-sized	CAWSTGPVGELFF	TGTGCCTGGAGTACAGGGCCGGTGGGGGAGCTGTTTTTT
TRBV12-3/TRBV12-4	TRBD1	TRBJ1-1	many	CASSLEGAGNTEAFF	TGTGCCAGCAGTTTAGAGGGGGCAGGGAACACTGAAGCTTTCTTT
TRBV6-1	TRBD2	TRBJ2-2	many	CASRESGLAGGPTGELFF	TGTGCCAGCAGAGAATCGGGACTAGCGGGAGGGCCCACCGGGGAGCTGTTTTTT
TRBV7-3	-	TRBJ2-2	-	CASSLRGAGGSGTGELFF	TGTGCCAGCAGCTTACGGGGGGCGGGCGGTAGCGGCACCGGGGAGCTGTTTTTT
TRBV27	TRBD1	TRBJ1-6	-	CASSLGQGGFYNSPLHF	TGTGCCAGCAGTCTCGGACAGGGTGGATTCTATAATTCACCCCTCCACTTT
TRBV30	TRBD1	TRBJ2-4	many	CAWSKGQGALDIQYF	TGTGCCTGGAGCAAGGGGCAGGGGGCGTTGGACATTCAGTACTTC
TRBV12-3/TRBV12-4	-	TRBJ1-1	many	CASSNVMSEAFF	TGTGCCAGCAGTAACGTAATGTCTGAAGCTTTCTTT
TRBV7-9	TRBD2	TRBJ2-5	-	CASSARTSGSLETQCF	TGTGCCAGCAGCGCCAGGACTAGCGGGAGTCTGGAGACCCAGTGCTTC
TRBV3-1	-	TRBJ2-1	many	CASSQGGEQFF	TGTGCCAGCAGTCAGGGTGGTGAGCAGTTCTTC